The source of this TCR beta chain is a study of regulatory T cells in long-lasting Graves disease. Construction of TCR beta libraries relied on iRepertoire HTBI primers and on Arm-PCR targeting CDR3 regions. TCRdb independently ran MiXCR on the multiplex PCR reads; one entry per CDR3 protein. The sample gives hundreds of thousands of distinct CDR3 sequences, 16% of which show up once; 30% is in the top ten. Time point noted: newly diagnosed GD, antithyroid drugs for less than 3 months. Extracted PBMC RNA gave rise to the TCR library. CDR3 length: 16 residues. V dropped 6 bases and J dropped 5; count of bases not matched to a gene: 10. Germline assignment: CDR1 SGHVS and CDR2 FQNEAQ. These same records also appear under a second study, on T cells in Graves' hyperthyroidism and ophthalmopathy. That report notes: The study left out patients who had uncontrolled infection, other autoimmune disease, pregnancy or lactation.

The rearrangement joins TRBV7-8 to TRBJ2-2; 9 bases map to TRBD2. This material consisted of peripheral blood mononuclear cells (PBMCs), taken at new diagnosis, from a patient treated with antithyroid drugs. The receptor's source is a man aged 35 to 55 with Graves disease. CDR3 region: CASRRGGGAYTGELFF. In DNA form, the CDR3 reads TGTGCCAGCAGGAGGGGCGGGGGGGCCTATACCGGGGAGCTGTTTTTT.